These 22 T cell receptor beta chains were sequenced from one sample in a study of technical replicates of blood from a few donors. Profiled with immunoSEQ multiplex PCR; TCRdb holds only in-frame clones, not every one. The sample has about 69,000 clones; approximately 88% are singletons. The sample consisted of PBMCs. The receptors shown here come from a human donor in good health. Some clones in this sample may be carry-over from other donors' samples.

CDR3 amino acids: CASSYAGTTDTQYF. DNA for the CDR3: TGTGCCAGCAGTTACGCAGGTACCACAGATACGCAGTATTTT. J is TRBJ2-3 and V is TRBV6-5, with D unresolved. Between the trimmed V and J ends, which lost 2 bases and 2 bases, there was a span of 8 bases. The germline CDR1 and CDR2 sequences are MNHEY and SVGAGI. The CDR3 spans 14 residues.

The rearrangement links TRBV5-1 to TRBJ2-5, with D unclear. V was shortened by 5 bases and J by 4 bases, with 12 bases between the two germline ends. Germline lookup yields CDR1 SGHRS and CDR2 YFSETQ. The length of the CDR3 is 13 residues. CDR3 sequence (DNA): TGCGCCAGCAGATCCACCGGGTCAGAGACCCAGTACTTC. This codes for CASRSTGSETQYF.

The gene calls are TRBV2 and TRBJ1-6; tentative D call: TRBD1 (5 bases). The CDR3 has 15 amino acids. V was trimmed by 7 bases and J by 10 bases, leaving 20 bases between them. Germline values: CDR1 SNHLY, CDR2 FYNNEI. This chain's CDR3 is CASIPTASLKSPLHF. The CDR3 DNA reads as TGTGCCAGCATCCCGACAGCGTCCTTGAAGTCACCCCTCCACTTT. The variable domain in full, completed from reference TRBV2 and TRBJ1-6, reads EPEVTQTPSHQVTQMGQEVILRCVPISNHLYFYWYRQILGQKVEFLVSFYNNEISEKSEIFDDQFSVERPDGSNFTLKIRSTKLEDSAMYFCASIPTASLKSPLHFGNGTRLTVT.

The chain carries TRBV27 and TRBJ1-2, with 8 bases fitting TRBD1. CDR1 is MNHEY and CDR2 is SMNVEV in the germline V gene (reference sequence). This CDR3 is built from 17 residues. After removal of 2 bases from V and 4 bases from J, the junction contained 12 bases not matched to a gene. CDR3 bases: TGTGCCAGCAGTTTAAACTATCGCCAGGGGGCGACCTATGGCTACACCTTC. Translating it yields CASSLNYRQGATYGYTF.

The V and J genes are TRBV2 and TRBJ2-7; 12 nucleotides align to TRBD2. CDR3 length equals 13 residues. Losses at the gene ends were 6 bases for V and 10 bases for J; bases not matched to a gene: 7. CDR1 is SNHLY, CDR2 FYNNEI, per germline. DNA for the CDR3: TGTGCCAGCAGACTGACTAGCGGGGGTAAACAGTACTTC. Its protein is CASRLTSGGKQYF.

The V gene is TRBV9, the J gene TRBJ1-2, with unresolved D. The CDR3 is 15 amino acids. CDR1 is SGDLS, CDR2 YYNGEE, per germline. Trimming shortened V by 5 bases and J by 3 bases, and 17 bases separated the two germline ends. The CDR3 DNA reads TGTGCCAGCAGGGGGATTGTGGGAGCGGACTATGGCTACACCTTC. Amino acid sequence: CASRGIVGADYGYTF.

This clone appeared once. The chain combines TRBV7-9 with TRBJ2-5; 8 bases line up with TRBD1. The J segment lost 5 bases and the V segment lost 5 bases, leaving 10 bases of the junction unmatched. The CDR3 is 15 amino acids. The germline V gene has CDR1 SEHNR and CDR2 FQNEAQ (reference sequence). The CDR3 protein is CASSRGQGGVETQYF. The CDR3 coding sequence is TGTGCCAGCAGCCGAGGACAGGGCGGCGTGGAGACCCAGTACTTC.

This chain links TRBV2 with TRBJ1-1; D ambiguous. Germline V lookup: CDR1 SNHLY, CDR2 FYNNEI. V was clipped by 1 base and J by 5 bases, with 8 bases between them. This CDR3 is 13 amino acids long. The CDR3 loop reads CASSEERVTEAFF. The CDR3 DNA is TGTGCCAGCAGTGAAGAACGGGTTACTGAAGCTTTCTTT.

The chain links TRBV5-1 to TRBJ2-5; weak D call: TRBD2 (7 bases). Per germline, CDR1 SGHRS and CDR2 YFSETQ. The CDR3 runs 15 residues. Trimming took 0 bases from V and 4 from J, leaving 13 bases between them. DNA of the CDR3: TGCGCCAGCAGCTTGGAAGCGGGACAAGCAGAGACCCAGTACTTC. Amino acids: CASSLEAGQAETQYF.

The chain has TRBV4-2 and TRBJ1-6; the match to TRBD1 covers 8 bases. The length of the CDR3 is 18 residues. Germline CDR1 LGHNA, CDR2 YNFKEQ. V was pared by 4 bases and J by 11 bases, with 19 bases of the junction left unmatched. In DNA, the CDR3 is TGTGCCAGCAGCCCCTCCCAGCTCTTGGACAGGGCTAAGGCACCCCTCCACTTT. Translation: CASSPSQLLDRAKAPLHF.

The chain joins TRBV29-1 to TRBJ2-2, with TRBD2 identical over 13 bases. After removal of 6 bases from V and 1 base from J, the junction contained 8 bases not matched to a gene. The CDR3 contains 17 residues. CDR1 is SQVTM, CDR2 ANQGSEA, per germline. CDR3 bases: TGCAGCGTCCCCGGGACTAGCGGGATCCTGAACACCGGGGAGCTGTTTTTT. It specifies CSVPGTSGILNTGELFF.

This chain links TRBV2 with TRBJ2-7, with TRBD2 identical over 11 bases. The CDR3 is 16 residues long. The germline CDR1 and CDR2 sequences are SNHLY and FYNNEI. With 6 bases clipped from V and 3 bases from J, the junction kept 10 bases outside the gene matches. This chain's CDR3 is CASRDIAGGNLYEQYF. The DNA for the CDR3 is TGTGCCAGCAGAGATATAGCGGGGGGGAACCTCTACGAGCAGTACTTC.

This clone was counted between two and nine times. V gene TRBV7-3 combines with J gene TRBJ2-2; TRBD1 is a possible D gene (5 bases). The CDR3 is 16 amino acids. In germline, CDR1 is SGHTA, CDR2 FQGTGA. V lost 6 bases and J lost 0, with 14 bases in between. The chain's CDR3 is CASRTVSGPNTGELFF. As DNA, the CDR3 is TGTGCCAGCAGGACGGTGTCAGGGCCGAACACCGGGGAGCTGTTTTTT.

The CDR3 loop reads CASRRTGGDETQYF. DNA for the CDR3: TGCGCCAGCAGGCGGACAGGGGGAGACGAGACCCAGTACTTC. V is TRBV5-1 and J is TRBJ2-5, with 10 positions matching TRBD1. J lost 5 bases, V lost 5 bases, and 6 bases had no gene match. In germline, CDR1 is SGHRS, CDR2 YFSETQ. The CDR3 has 14 residues.

V gene TRBV6-5 combines with J gene TRBJ2-1, with 15 bases identical to TRBD2. The germline gives CDR1 MNHEY, CDR2 SVGAGI. V lost 3 bases to trimming and J lost 7 bases; unmatched junction nucleotides: 4. The CDR3 has 16 amino acids. CDR3 DNA: TGTGCCAGCAGTTATGGGACTAGCGGGGGGCTGAATGAGCAGTTCTTC. Translation: CASSYGTSGGLNEQFF.

The table lists this clone with a count of one. In DNA, the CDR3 is TGTGCCAGCAGTTATCGGGAGGACACTGAAGCTTTCTTT. Its protein product is CASSYREDTEAFF. This chain joins TRBV6-5 and TRBJ1-1, with D hard to call. V was clipped by 3 bases and J by 3 bases, with 8 bases between them. This CDR3 region has 13 residues. The germline V gene encodes CDR1 MNHEY and CDR2 SVGAGI.

The V call is TRBV19, the J call TRBJ2-3; no firm D call. The germline V gene encodes CDR1 LNHDA and CDR2 SQIVND (reference sequence). The CDR3 loop spans 13 amino acids. V lost 5 bases and J 1 base, leaving 7 bases between the germline ends. CDR3 sequence reads: CASSFRGTDTQYF. Here the CDR3 DNA reads TGTGCCAGTAGTTTCCGTGGCACAGATACGCAGTATTTT.

The chain has TRBV30 and TRBJ2-2; D may be TRBD2 (5 bases). The V end lost 0 bases, the J end lost 5 bases, and 13 bases lay between the germline ends. The V gene's germline CDR1 is GTSNPN and CDR2 SVGIG (reference sequence). The length of the CDR3 is 15 residues. The CDR3 nucleotides read TGTGCCTGGAGTGTTACAACTCCGGGGACCGGGGAGCTGTTTTTT. Its translation: CAWSVTTPGTGELFF.

The V gene is TRBV18, the J gene TRBJ2-3; 9 bases map to TRBD2. The V gene end was trimmed by 3 bases and the J gene end by 2 bases; junction bases not matched to a gene: 9. Germline assignment: CDR1 KGHSH and CDR2 LQKENI. The CDR3 extends over 17 amino acids. In nucleotides, the CDR3 is TGTGCCAGCTCACCCCAAGCGCGGGGGGGGTCCACAGATACGCAGTATTTT. This translates into CASSPQARGGSTDTQYF.

This chain links TRBV5-1 with TRBJ1-2, with D possibly being TRBD1 (6 bases). The CDR3 is made up of 14 amino acids. Trimming cost V 2 bases and J 3 bases, with 11 bases left between them. Per the germline V gene, CDR1 is SGHRS and CDR2 is YFSETQ. In DNA, the CDR3 is TGCGCCAGCAGCTTCATGTCAGGGGACTATGGCTACACCTTC. It yields the protein CASSFMSGDYGYTF.

The V call is TRBV5-4, the J call TRBJ2-3; no clear D. The CDR3 loop spans 14 amino acids. Germline CDR1 SGHNT, CDR2 YYREEE (reference sequence). The ends were cut back, 2 bases at V and 4 bases at J, with 11 bases in the middle. CDR3 protein: CASSFSARPDTQYF. CDR3 DNA sequence: TGTGCCAGCAGCTTTTCGGCTAGACCAGATACGCAGTATTTT. Filled out from reference TRBV5-4 and TRBJ2-3, the complete variable domain reads ETGVTQSPTHLIKTRGQQVTLRCSSQSGHNTVSWYQQALGQGPQFIFQYYREEENGRGNFPPRFSGLQFPNYSSELNVNALELDDSALYLCASSFSARPDTQYFGPGTRLTVL.

The chain is built from TRBV7-2 and TRBJ2-7; 8 bases agree with TRBD1. Unmatched junction bases numbered 6, after V lost 4 bases and J lost 4 bases. This CDR3 comprises 14 residues. Looked up from germline, CDR1 is SGHTA and CDR2 is FQGNSA. The CDR3 region is CASSWGQAIYEQYF. Here the CDR3 DNA reads TGTGCCAGCAGCTGGGGACAGGCGATTTACGAGCAGTACTTC.